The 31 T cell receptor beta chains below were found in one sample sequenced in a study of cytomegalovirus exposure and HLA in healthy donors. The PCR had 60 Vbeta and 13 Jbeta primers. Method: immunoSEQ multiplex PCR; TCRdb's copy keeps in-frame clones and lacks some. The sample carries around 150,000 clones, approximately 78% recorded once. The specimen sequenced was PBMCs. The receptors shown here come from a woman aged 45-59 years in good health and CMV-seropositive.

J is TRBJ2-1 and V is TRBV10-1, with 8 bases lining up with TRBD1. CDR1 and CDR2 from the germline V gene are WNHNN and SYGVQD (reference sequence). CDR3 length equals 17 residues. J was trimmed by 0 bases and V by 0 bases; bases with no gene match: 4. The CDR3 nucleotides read TGCGCCAGCAGTGAGTCGGACAGGGTCCACTCCTACAATGAGCAGTTCTTC. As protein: CASSESDRVHSYNEQFF.

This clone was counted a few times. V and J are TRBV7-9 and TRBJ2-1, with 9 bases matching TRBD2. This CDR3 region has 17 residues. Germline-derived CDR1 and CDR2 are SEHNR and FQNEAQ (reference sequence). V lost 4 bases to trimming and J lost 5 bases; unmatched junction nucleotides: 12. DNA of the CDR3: TGTGCCAGCAGCTCGTTCCATAGCGGGAGCCTCCACAATGAGCAGTTCTTC. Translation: CASSSFHSGSLHNEQFF.

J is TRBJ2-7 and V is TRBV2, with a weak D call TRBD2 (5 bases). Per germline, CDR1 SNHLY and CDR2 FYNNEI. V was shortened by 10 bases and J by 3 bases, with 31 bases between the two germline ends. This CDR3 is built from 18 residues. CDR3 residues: CATHFLSRGLLPYYEQYF. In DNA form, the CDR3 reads TGTGCCACCCACTTCCTCTCCCGAGGGCTTCTACCCTACTACGAGCAGTACTTC.

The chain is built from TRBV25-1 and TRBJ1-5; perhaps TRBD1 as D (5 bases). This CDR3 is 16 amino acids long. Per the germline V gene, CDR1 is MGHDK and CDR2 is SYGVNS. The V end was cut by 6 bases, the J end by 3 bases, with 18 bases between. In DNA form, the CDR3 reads TGTGCCAGCAGCCCCGGCCAGGGTGGGTTCAATCAGCCCCAGCATTTT. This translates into CASSPGQGGFNQPQHF.

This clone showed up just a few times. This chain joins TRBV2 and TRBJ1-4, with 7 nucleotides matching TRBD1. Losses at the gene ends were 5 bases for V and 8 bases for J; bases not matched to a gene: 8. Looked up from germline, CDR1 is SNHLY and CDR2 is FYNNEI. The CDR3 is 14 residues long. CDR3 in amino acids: CASSPDRVGEKLFF. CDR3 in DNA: TGTGCCAGCAGTCCTGACAGGGTGGGGGAAAAACTGTTTTTT.

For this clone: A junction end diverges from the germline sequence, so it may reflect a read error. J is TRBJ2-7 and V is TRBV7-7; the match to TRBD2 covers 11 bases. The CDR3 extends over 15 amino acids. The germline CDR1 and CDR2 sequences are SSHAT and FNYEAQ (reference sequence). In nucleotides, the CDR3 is TGTGCTAGCAGCTTATCGGTAGCGGGAGGGACCGAGCAGTACTTC. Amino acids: CASSLSVAGGTEQYF.

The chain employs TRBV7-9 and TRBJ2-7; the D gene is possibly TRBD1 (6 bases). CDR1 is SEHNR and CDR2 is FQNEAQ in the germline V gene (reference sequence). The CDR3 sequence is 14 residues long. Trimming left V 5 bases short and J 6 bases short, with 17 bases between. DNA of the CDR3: TGTGCCAGCAGCGAAATGGACAGTTCCACCGAGCAGTACTTC. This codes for CASSEMDSSTEQYF.

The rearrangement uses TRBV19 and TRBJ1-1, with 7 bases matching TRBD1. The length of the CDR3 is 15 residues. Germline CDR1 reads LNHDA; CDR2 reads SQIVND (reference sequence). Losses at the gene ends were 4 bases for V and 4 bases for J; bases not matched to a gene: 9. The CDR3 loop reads CASSTRQGVVTEAFF. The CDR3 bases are TGTGCCAGTAGTACACGACAGGGAGTAGTCACTGAAGCTTTCTTT.

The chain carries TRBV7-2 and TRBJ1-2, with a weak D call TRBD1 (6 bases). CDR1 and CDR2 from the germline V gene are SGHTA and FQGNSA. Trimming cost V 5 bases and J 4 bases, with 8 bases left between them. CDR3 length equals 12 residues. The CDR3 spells CASSQGFYGYTF. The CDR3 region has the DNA TGTGCCAGCAGCCAGGGGTTCTATGGCTACACCTTC. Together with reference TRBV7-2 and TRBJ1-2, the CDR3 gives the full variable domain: GAGVSQSPSNKVTEKGKDVELRCDPISGHTALYWYRQSLGQGLEFLIYFQGNSAPDKSGLPSDRFSAERTGGSVSTLTIQRTQQEDSAVYLCASSQGFYGYTFGSGTRLTVV.

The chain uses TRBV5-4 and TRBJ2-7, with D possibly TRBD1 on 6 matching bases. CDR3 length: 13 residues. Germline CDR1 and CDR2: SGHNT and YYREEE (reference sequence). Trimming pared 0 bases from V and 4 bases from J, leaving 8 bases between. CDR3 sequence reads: CASSLGGLYEQYF. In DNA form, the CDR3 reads TGTGCCAGCAGCTTGGGGGGGCTATACGAGCAGTACTTC.

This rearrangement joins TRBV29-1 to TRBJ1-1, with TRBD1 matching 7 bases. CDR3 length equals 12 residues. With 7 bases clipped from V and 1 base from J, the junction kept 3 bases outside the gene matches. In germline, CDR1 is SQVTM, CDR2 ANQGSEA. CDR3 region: CSGRTGNTEAFF. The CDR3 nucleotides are TGCAGCGGGAGGACAGGGAACACTGAAGCTTTCTTT.

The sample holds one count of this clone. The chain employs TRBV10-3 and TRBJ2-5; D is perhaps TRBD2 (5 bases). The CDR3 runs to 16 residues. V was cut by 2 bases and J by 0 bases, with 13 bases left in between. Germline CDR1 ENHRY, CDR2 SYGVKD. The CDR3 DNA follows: TGTGCCATCAGTGAGGGAGCGGCAATGTACCAAGAGACCCAGTACTTC. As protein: CAISEGAAMYQETQYF.

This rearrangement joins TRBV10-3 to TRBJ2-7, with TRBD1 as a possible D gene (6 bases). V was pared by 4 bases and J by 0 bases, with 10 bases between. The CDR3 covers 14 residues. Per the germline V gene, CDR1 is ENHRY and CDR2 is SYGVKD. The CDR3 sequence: CAISASGASYEQYF. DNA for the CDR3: TGTGCCATCAGTGCGTCAGGGGCCTCCTACGAGCAGTACTTC.

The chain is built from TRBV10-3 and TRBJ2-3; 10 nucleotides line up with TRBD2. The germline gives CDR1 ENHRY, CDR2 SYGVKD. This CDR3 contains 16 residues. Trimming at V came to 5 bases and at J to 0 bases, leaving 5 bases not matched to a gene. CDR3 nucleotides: TGTGCCATCAGTCCCCGGACTAGCGGCAGCACAGATACGCAGTATTTT. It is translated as CAISPRTSGSTDTQYF.

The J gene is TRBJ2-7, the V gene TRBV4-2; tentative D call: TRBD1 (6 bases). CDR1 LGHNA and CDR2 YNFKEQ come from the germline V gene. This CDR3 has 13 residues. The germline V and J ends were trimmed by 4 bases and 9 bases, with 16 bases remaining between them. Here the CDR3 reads CASSPLIQGGQYF. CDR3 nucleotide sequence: TGTGCCAGCAGCCCACTGATCCAAGGGGGGCAGTACTTC.

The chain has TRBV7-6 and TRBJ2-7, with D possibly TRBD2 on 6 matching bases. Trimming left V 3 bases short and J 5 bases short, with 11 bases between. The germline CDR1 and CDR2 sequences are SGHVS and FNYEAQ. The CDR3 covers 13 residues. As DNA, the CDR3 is TGTGCCAGCAGCTTTTTCGGGAGCAACGAGCAGTACTTC. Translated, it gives CASSFFGSNEQYF.

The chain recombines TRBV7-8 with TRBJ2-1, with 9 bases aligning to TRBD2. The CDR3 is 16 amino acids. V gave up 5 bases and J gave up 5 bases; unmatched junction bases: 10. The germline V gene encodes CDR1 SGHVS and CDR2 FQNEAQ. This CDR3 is CASSPRTSELNNEQFF. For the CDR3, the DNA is TGTGCCAGCAGCCCCCGGACTAGCGAGTTAAACAATGAGCAGTTCTTC.

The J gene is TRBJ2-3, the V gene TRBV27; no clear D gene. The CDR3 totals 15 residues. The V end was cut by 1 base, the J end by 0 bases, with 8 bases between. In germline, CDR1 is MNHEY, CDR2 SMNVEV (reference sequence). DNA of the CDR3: TGTGCCAGCAGTTTATACTCAGGAAGCACAGATACGCAGTATTTT. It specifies CASSLYSGSTDTQYF.

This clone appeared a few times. CDR3 DNA: TGTGCCAGCTCACCACCGGCGGGGGGGAGGTACAATGAGCAGTTCTTC. Translated, it gives CASSPPAGGRYNEQFF. The chain links TRBV18 to TRBJ2-1, with 9 bases matching TRBD2. Per the germline V gene, CDR1 is KGHSH and CDR2 is LQKENI. V shed 0 bases and J 4 bases; nucleotides not matched to a gene: 4. The CDR3 totals 16 residues.

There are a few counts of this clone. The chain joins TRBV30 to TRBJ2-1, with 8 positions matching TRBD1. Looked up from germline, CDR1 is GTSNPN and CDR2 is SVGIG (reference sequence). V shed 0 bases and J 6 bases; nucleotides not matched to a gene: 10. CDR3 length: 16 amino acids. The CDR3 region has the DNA TGTGCCTGGAGTGTATTATCGGGACAGGTATTCAATGAGCAGTTCTTC. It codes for CAWSVLSGQVFNEQFF.

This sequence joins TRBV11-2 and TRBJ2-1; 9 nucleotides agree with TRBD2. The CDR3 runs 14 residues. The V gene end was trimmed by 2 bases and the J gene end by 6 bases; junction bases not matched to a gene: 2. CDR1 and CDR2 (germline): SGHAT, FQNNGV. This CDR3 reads CASSLMRGGNEQFF. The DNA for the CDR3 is TGTGCCAGCAGCTTAATGCGGGGGGGCAATGAGCAGTTCTTC.

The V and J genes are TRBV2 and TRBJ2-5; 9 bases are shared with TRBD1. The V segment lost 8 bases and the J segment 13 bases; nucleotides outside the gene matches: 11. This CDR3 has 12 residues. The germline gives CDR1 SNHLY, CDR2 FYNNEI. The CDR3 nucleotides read TGTGCCAGCGCACGGGACAGGGCATTTCTGTACTTC. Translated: CASARDRAFLYF.

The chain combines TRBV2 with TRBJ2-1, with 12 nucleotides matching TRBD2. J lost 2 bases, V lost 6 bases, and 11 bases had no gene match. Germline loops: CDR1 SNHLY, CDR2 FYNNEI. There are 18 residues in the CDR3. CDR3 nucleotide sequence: TGTGCCAGCAGGACTAGCGGGAGAGCCCCGCGGGCCTACAATGAGCAGTTCTTC. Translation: CASRTSGRAPRAYNEQFF.

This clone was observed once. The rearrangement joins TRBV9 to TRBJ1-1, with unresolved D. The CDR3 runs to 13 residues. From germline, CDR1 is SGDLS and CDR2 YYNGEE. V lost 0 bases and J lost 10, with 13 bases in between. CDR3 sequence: CASSVAQTDRAFF. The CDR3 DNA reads TGTGCCAGCAGCGTAGCTCAAACAGATAGAGCTTTCTTT.

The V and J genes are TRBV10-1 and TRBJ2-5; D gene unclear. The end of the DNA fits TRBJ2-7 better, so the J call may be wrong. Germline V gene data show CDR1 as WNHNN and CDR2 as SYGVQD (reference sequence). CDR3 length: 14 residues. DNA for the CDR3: TGCGCCAGCAAAAAACAGAAACACTCCTACGAGCAGTACTTC. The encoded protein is CASKKQKHSYEQYF.

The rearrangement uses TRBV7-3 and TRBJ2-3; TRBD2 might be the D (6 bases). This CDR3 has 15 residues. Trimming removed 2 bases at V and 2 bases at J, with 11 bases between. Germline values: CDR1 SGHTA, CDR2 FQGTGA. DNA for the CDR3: TGTGCCAGCAGCTTAGTGGGGGGTATCACAGATACGCAGTATTTT. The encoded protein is CASSLVGGITDTQYF.

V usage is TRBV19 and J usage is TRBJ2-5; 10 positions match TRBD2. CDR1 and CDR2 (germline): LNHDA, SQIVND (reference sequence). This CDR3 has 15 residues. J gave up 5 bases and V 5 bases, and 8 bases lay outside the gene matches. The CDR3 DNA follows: TGTGCCAGTAGTGGCCTAGCGGGAGTAGGGGAGACCCAGTACTTC. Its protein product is CASSGLAGVGETQYF. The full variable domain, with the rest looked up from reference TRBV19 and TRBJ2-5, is DGGITQSPKYLFRKEGQNVTLSCEQNLNHDAMYWYRQDPGQGLRLIYYSQIVNDFQKGDIAEGYSVSREKKESFPLTVTSAQKNPTAFYLCASSGLAGVGETQYFGPGTRLLVL.

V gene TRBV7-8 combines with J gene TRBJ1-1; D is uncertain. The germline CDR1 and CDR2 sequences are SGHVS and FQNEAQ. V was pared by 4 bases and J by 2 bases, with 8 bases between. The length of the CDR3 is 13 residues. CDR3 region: CASSSQVNTEAFF. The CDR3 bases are TGTGCCAGCAGCTCACAAGTCAACACTGAAGCTTTCTTT.

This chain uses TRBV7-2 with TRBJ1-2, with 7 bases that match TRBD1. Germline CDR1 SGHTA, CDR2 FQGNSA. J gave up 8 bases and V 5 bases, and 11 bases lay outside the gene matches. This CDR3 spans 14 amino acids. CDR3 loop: CASSPQGDGLGYTF. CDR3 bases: TGTGCCAGCAGCCCTCAGGGGGACGGTCTGGGCTACACCTTC. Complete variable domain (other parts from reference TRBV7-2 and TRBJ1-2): GAGVSQSPSNKVTEKGKDVELRCDPISGHTALYWYRQSLGQGLEFLIYFQGNSAPDKSGLPSDRFSAERTGGSVSTLTIQRTQQEDSAVYLCASSPQGDGLGYTFGSGTRLTVV.

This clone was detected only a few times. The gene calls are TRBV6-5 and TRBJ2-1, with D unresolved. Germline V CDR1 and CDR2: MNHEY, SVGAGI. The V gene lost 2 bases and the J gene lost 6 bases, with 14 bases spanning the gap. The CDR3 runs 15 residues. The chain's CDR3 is CASSYQPTVPNEQFF. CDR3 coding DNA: TGTGCCAGCAGTTACCAACCCACAGTTCCCAATGAGCAGTTCTTC.

The CDR3 here is CASSESGSTEAFF. The DNA of the CDR3 is TGTGCCAGCAGTGAATCGGGTAGCACTGAAGCTTTCTTT. V usage is TRBV25-1 and J usage is TRBJ1-1; D is ambiguous. Germline CDR1 and CDR2: MGHDK and SYGVNS. This CDR3 region has 13 residues. The V end lost 1 base, the J end lost 4 bases, and 7 bases lay between the germline ends.